These T cell receptor beta chains were read from a single sample in a study of OX40 agonist ivuxolimab in advanced cancers. TCRdb keeps only in-frame clones here, not all; method: immunoSEQ multiplex PCR. Altogether over 25,000 clones are present, 85% to 95% being singletons, with the ten largest covering over 7.5%. Sequenced here: CD4+ or CD8+ T cells sorted from blood, sampled in a trial of the OX40 agonist ivuxolimab. The receptor source for this set is an adult with an advanced solid tumor such as melanoma, head and neck, liver or kidney cancer. Each CDR3 is given with its conserved first and last residue. The D gene is left open where the match is weak. Clone sizes are given selectively: once, few, many, or a class where the clone is expanded.

j_gene,v_gene,abundance,d_gene,CDR3nt,CDR3aa
TRBJ2-7,TRBV7-8,NA,TRBD1,TGTGCCAGCAGCGCAGGGGGCAGGTACGAGCAGTACTTC,CASSAGGRYEQYF
TRBJ1-5,TRBV4-1,once,NA,TGCGCCAGCAGCCAAGATACACATCCGGGAAAATATAGCAATCAGCCCCAGCATTTT,CASSQDTHPGKYSNQPQHF
TRBJ2-1,TRBV14,NA,TRBD2,TGTGCCAGCGCTGCGGGAGCGAGAAATGAGCAGTTCTTC,CASAAGARNEQFF
TRBJ2-1,TRBV12-2,NA,NA,TGTGCAAGTCGCTTAGGCTGTGGTTCACAGGGGGCGCGGAATGAGCAGTTCTTC,CASRLGCGSQGARNEQFF
TRBJ1-5,TRBV6-5,NA,NA,TGTGCCAGACGCCGACAGACTCACAATCAGCCCCAGCATTTT,CARRRQTHNQPQHF
TRBJ1-1,TRBV7-8,NA,NA,TGTGCCAGCAGCTTAGGTGGGGGCCGGGGCACTGAAGCTTTCTTT,CASSLGGGRGTEAFF
TRBJ1-2,TRBV6-6,once,NA,TGTGCCAGCAGTTATAGGGAGAACTATGGCTACACCTTC,CASSYRENYGYTF
TRBJ2-7,TRBV7-2,once,NA,TGTGCCAGCAGCCAGAACCGGGCCCACTACGAGCAGTACTTC,CASSQNRAHYEQYF
TRBJ2-1,TRBV13,NA,NA,TGTGCCAGCAGCCGAGGTGGCGATGAGCAGTTCTTC,CASSRGGDEQFF
TRBJ2-3,TRBV11-2,NA,NA,TGTGCCAGCAGCGAGACCCTTAGTCCGTCCACAGATACGCAGTATTTT,CASSETLSPSTDTQYF
TRBJ2-2,TRBV6-6,once,NA,TGTGCCAGCAGTTACACTAGTAGTCCCGGGGAGCTGTTTTTT,CASSYTSSPGELFF
TRBJ1-4,TRBV7-9,NA,NA,TGTGCCAGCAGCCGTGTAACTGGGGGCGAAGAAAAACTGTTTTTT,CASSRVTGGEEKLFF
TRBJ2-7,TRBV7-2,NA,NA,TGTGCCAGCAGCTTAGCACCCCTGGACCCCTACGAGCAGTACTTC,CASSLAPLDPYEQYF
TRBJ2-5,TRBV27,few,NA,TGTGCCAGCAGTTGGGGGAATGGGGAGACCCAGTACTTC,CASSWGNGETQYF
TRBJ2-4,TRBV27,NA,TRBD2,TGTGCCAGCAGCATTAACAGCGGGAGGAACATTCAGTACTTC,CASSINSGRNIQYF
TRBJ2-7,TRBV2,NA,TRBD1,TGTGCCAGCAACCCGACAGGGGGAGTCTACGAGCAGTACTTC,CASNPTGGVYEQYF
TRBJ2-7,TRBV6-1,NA,TRBD2,TGTGCCACCGTCGGTCGGTCTAGCGGTTACTACGAGCAGTACTTC,CATVGRSSGYYEQYF
TRBJ2-1,TRBV11-2,NA,TRBD1,TGTGCCCCCTACCCCGGGGACAGTCAGTTCTTC,CAPYPGDSQFF
TRBJ2-2,TRBV27,NA,NA,TGTGCCAGCAGTTCTTACAGACCGAACACCGGGGAGCTGTTTTTT,CASSSYRPNTGELFF
TRBJ2-7,TRBV7-9,NA,TRBD2,TGTGCCAGCAGCTTAGGGGTATTCGGGACTAAGGAATACGAGCAGTACTTC,CASSLGVFGTKEYEQYF
TRBJ2-1,TRBV7-9,NA,NA,TGTGCCAGCAGCGGTATGAGCCCCTACAATGAGCAGTTCTTC,CASSGMSPYNEQFF
TRBJ1-1,TRBV4-1,few,NA,TGCGCCAGCAGCCAAGAAAACGGGAACACTGAAGCTTTCTTT,CASSQENGNTEAFF
TRBJ1-6,TRBV27,once,TRBD1,TGTGCCAGCAGCTCCTGGGACAGGGTCTATAATTCACCCCTCCACTTT,CASSSWDRVYNSPLHF
TRBJ2-3,TRBV2,NA,TRBD2,TGTGCCAACGAAGCGGGAGGGCTTGGCGATACGCAGTATTTT,CANEAGGLGDTQYF
TRBJ2-1,TRBV6-1,NA,NA,TGTGCCAGCAGTGAAGAGTTTCTCAGGGGGGATAGGTTCTTC,CASSEEFLRGDRFF
TRBJ2-3,TRBV9,NA,TRBD2,TGTGCCAGCAGCGTAGGCCCGGGACTAGTAACAGATACGCAGTATTTT,CASSVGPGLVTDTQYF
TRBJ2-7,TRBV5-1,NA,NA,TGCGCCAGCAGCTTGGGGCGGGAGCAGTACTTC,CASSLGREQYF
TRBJ1-5,TRBV5-4,NA,NA,TGTGCCAGCAGCTTGGATAGCAATCAGCCCCAGCATTTT,CASSLDSNQPQHF
TRBJ2-7,TRBV6-1,NA,NA,TGTGCCAGCAGAAGGACATCCTCCTACGAGCAGTACTTC,CASRRTSSYEQYF
TRBJ2-4,TRBV6-4,NA,NA,TGTGCCACCCCCGCAGGGAGAACTAAAAACATTCAGTACTTC,CATPAGRTKNIQYF
TRBJ2-1,TRBV7-9,NA,TRBD2,TGTGCCAGCAGCCCGGCGGGGGGGCGCGCCTACAATGAGCAGTTCTTC,CASSPAGGRAYNEQFF
TRBJ1-2,TRBV29-1,NA,NA,TGCAGCGTTGACTTCGCAGGGCTTCGTGGCTACACCTTC,CSVDFAGLRGYTF
TRBJ2-7,TRBV27,NA,NA,TGTGCCAGCAGTTTACACGGGGCCTCCTACGAGCAGTACTTC,CASSLHGASYEQYF
TRBJ2-3,TRBV7-9,NA,TRBD2,TGTGCCAGCAGCTCCCTGTGGCGGGAGGGGGCCGATACGCAGTATTTT,CASSSLWREGADTQYF
TRBJ2-1,TRBV5-1,NA,TRBD2,TGCGCCAGCAGCTTGACCACTAGCGGGGGCCCCAATGAGCAGTTCTTC,CASSLTTSGGPNEQFF
TRBJ1-5,TRBV5-4,NA,TRBD1,TGTGCCAGCAGTTTTGGGACAGGGGGAAGAAGCAATCAGCCCCAGCATTTT,CASSFGTGGRSNQPQHF
TRBJ2-5,TRBV7-2,once,TRBD1,TGTGCCAGCAGCCAGACAGGGTGGTCGGAGACCCAGTACTTC,CASSQTGWSETQYF
TRBJ1-1,TRBV19,NA,NA,TGTGCCAGTAGTCCAAGGGACACAATGAACACTGAAGCTTTCTTT,CASSPRDTMNTEAFF
TRBJ1-1,TRBV19,NA,TRBD1,TGTGCCAGTAGTAACTCCGCGACAGGGGGCACTGAAGCTTTCTTT,CASSNSATGGTEAFF
TRBJ2-1,TRBV29-1,NA,NA,TGCAGCGTTGTTTCCGGGTCAGCCTCCAATGAGCAGTTCTTC,CSVVSGSASNEQFF
TRBJ2-2,TRBV10-3,NA,NA,TGTGCCATCAGTGAGAAACTCACCGGGGAGCTGTTTTTT,CAISEKLTGELFF
TRBJ2-7,TRBV11-2,NA,NA,TGTGCCAGCAGCTTAGGAGACCTGACAGTCACCTACGAGCAGTACTTC,CASSLGDLTVTYEQYF